This T cell receptor (beta chain) was retrieved from a study of spatial heterogeneity in lung cancer. The study, taken as a whole, reports: Expanded tumor TCRs that were ubiquitous appeared in blood more at resection than follow-up.

The germline CDR1 and CDR2 sequences are SNHLY and FYNNEI. The CDR3 contains 15 residues. The V end was cut by 1 base, the J end by 6 bases, with 13 bases between. Time point in this sample: sample taken at primary tumor resection. The donors comprised around 72 untreated early-stage non-small cell lung cancer patients. Sequencing covered unsorted whole RNA taken from tumor, nontumor lung or frozen PBMC. TCRdb fed the 5' RACE reads into MiXCR, producing one record per CDR3 protein. The sample has under 10,000 distinct CDR3 sequences, around 4.5% seen once; the top ten hold about 27%. This clonotype was seen a few times. Its antigen is unidentified.

The chain couples TRBV2 to TRBJ2-1, with a possible D match to TRBD1 (6 bases). The sequence was collected from a male donor with early-stage non-small cell lung cancer. The sample here was PBMCs, taken at surgery. The CDR3 spells CASSEGLGARNEQFF. CDR3 in DNA: TGTGCCAGCAGTGAAGGTTTGGGGGCTCGCAATGAGCAGTTCTTC.